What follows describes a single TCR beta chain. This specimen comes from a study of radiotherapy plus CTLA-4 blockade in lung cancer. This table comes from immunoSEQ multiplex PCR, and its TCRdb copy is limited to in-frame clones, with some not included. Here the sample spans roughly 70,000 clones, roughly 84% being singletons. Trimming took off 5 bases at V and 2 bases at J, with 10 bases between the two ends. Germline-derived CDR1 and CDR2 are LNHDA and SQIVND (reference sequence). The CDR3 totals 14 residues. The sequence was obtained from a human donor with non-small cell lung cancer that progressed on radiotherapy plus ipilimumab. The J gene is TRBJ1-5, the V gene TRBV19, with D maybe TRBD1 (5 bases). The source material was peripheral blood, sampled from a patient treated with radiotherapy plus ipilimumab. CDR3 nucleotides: TGTGCCAGTAGTCCCCAACAGGGCAATCAGCCCCAGCATTTT. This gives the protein CASSPQQGNQPQHF.